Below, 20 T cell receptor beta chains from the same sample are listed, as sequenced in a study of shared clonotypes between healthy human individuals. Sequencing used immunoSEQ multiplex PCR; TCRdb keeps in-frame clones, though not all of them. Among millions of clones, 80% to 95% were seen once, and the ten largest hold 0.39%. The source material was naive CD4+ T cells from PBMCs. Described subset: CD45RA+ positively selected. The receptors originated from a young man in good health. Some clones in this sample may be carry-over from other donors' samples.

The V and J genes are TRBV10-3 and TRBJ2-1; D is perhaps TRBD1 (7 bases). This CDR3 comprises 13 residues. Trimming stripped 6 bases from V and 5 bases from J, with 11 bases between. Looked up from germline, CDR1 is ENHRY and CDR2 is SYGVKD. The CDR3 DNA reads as TGTGCCATCAGGGCGGGACAGAACAATGAGCAGTTCTTC. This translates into CAIRAGQNNEQFF.

CDR3 nucleotide sequence: TGTGCCAGCAGTTTCGGTCGTTTAAATGAAAAACTGTTTTTT. It is translated as CASSFGRLNEKLFF. The chain joins TRBV27 to TRBJ1-4; no reliable D call. The CDR3 is 14 amino acids. Trimming stripped 3 bases from V and 5 bases from J, with 10 bases between. Germline V lookup: CDR1 MNHEY, CDR2 SMNVEV (reference sequence).

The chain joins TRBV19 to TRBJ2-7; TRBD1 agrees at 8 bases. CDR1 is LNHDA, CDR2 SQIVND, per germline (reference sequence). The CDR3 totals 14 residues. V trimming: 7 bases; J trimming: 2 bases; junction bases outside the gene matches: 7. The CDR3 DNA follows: TGTGCCAGTACTCCAGGGGGCGCGCCCTACGAGCAGTACTTC. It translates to CASTPGGAPYEQYF. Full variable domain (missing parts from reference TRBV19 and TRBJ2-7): DGGITQSPKYLFRKEGQNVTLSCEQNLNHDAMYWYRQDPGQGLRLIYYSQIVNDFQKGDIAEGYSVSREKKESFPLTVTSAQKNPTAFYLCASTPGGAPYEQYFGPGTRLTVT.

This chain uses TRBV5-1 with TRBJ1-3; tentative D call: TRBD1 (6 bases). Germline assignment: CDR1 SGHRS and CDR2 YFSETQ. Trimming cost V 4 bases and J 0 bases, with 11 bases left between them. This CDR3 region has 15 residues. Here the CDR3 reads CASSTGLSSGNTIYF. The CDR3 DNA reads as TGCGCCAGCAGCACAGGGCTGAGCTCTGGAAACACCATATATTTT.

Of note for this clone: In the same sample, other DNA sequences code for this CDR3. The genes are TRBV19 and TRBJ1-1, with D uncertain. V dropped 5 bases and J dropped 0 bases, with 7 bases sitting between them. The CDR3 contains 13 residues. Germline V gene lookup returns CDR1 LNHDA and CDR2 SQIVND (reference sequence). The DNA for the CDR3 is TGTGCCAGTAGTGCTACGGTGAACACTGAAGCTTTCTTT. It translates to CASSATVNTEAFF.

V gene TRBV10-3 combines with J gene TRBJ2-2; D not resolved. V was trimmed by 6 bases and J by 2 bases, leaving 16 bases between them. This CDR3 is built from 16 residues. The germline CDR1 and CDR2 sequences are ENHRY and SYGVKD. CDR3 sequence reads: CAIRNPTGINTGELFF. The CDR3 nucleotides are TGTGCCATCAGGAACCCTACCGGAATTAACACCGGGGAGCTGTTTTTT.

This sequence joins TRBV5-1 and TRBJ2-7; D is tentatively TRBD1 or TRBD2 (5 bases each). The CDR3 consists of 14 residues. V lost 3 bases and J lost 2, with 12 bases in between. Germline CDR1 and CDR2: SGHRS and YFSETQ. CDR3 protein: CASSSGRSAYEQYF. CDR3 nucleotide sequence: TGCGCCAGCAGCTCGGGACGGTCAGCCTACGAGCAGTACTTC.

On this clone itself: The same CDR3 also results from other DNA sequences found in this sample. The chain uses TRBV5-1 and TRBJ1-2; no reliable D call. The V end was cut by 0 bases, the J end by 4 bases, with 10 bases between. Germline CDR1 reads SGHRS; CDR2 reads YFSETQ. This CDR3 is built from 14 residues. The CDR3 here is CASSLAGEGYGYTF. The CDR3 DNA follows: TGCGCCAGCAGCTTGGCTGGGGAAGGCTATGGCTACACCTTC.

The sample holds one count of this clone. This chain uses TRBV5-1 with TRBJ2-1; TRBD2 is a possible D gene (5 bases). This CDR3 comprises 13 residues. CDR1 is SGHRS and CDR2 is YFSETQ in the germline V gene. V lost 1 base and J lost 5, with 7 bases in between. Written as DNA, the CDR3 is TGCGCCAGCAGCTTGATGAGGGACAATGAGCAGTTCTTC. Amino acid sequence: CASSLMRDNEQFF.

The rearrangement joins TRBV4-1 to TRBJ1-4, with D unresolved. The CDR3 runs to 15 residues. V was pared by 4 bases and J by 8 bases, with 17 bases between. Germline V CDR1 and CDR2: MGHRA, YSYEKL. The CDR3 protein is CASSPRAGFEEKLFF. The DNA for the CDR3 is TGCGCCAGCAGCCCCCGTGCTGGTTTTGAAGAAAAACTGTTTTTT.

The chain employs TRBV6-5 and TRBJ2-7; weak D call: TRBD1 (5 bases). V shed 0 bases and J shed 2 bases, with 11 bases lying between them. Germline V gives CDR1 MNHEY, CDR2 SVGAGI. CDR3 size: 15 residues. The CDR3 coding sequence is TGTGCCAGCAGTTACTCGGGGCTCACGGCCTACGAGCAGTACTTC. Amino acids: CASSYSGLTAYEQYF.

The CDR3 spells CASSLNREQNEQFF. CDR3 DNA sequence: TGTGCCAGCAGCTTAAACCGAGAGCAAAATGAGCAGTTCTTC. The chain couples TRBV7-3 to TRBJ2-1; D gene ambiguous. V shed 1 base and J shed 7 bases, with 11 bases lying between them. Germline lookup yields CDR1 SGHTA and CDR2 FQGTGA. The CDR3 has 14 amino acids. The full variable domain, rest sourced from reference TRBV7-3 and TRBJ2-1, is GAGVSQTPSNKVTEKGKYVELRCDPISGHTALYWYRQSLGQGPEFLIYFQGTGAADDSGLPNDRFFAVRPEGSVSTLKIQRTERGDSAVYLCASSLNREQNEQFFGPGTRLTVL.

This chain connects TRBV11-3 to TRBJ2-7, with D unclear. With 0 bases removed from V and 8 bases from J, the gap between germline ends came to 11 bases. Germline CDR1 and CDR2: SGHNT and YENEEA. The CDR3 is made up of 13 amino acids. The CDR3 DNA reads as TGTGCCAGCAGCTTAGAGTCGGACCGTCAGCAGTACTTC. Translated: CASSLESDRQQYF.

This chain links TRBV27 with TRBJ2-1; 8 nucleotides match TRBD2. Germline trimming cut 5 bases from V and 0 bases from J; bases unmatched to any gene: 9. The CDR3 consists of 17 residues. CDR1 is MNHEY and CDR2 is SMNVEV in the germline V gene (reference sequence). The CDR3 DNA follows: TGTGCCAGCAGTACCGTTAGCGGGAAGAGCTCCTACAATGAGCAGTTCTTC. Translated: CASSTVSGKSSYNEQFF.

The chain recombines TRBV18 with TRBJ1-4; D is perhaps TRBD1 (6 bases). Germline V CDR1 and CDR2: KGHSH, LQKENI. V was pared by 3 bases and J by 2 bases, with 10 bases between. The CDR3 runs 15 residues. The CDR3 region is CASSPGTRTNEKLFF. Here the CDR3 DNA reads TGTGCCAGCTCACCCGGGACAAGGACTAATGAAAAACTGTTTTTT.

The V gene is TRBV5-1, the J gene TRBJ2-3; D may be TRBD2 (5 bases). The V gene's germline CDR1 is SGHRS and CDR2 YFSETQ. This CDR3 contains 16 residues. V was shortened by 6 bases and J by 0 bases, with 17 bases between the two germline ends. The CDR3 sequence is CASTSTGRSSTDTQYF. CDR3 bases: TGCGCCAGCACTAGCACCGGACGGAGTAGCACAGATACGCAGTATTTT.

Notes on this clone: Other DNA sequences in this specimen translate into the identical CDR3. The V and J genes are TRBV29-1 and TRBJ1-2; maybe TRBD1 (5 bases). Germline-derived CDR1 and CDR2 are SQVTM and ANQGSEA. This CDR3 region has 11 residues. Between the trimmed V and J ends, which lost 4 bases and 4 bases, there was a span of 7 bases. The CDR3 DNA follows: TGCAGCGTTGCAGGGACCTATGGCTACACCTTC. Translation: CSVAGTYGYTF.

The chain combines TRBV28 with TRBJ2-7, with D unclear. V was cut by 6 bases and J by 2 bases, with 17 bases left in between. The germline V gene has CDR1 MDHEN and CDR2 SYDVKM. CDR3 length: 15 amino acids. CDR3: CASSLPPGLPYEQYF. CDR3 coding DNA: TGTGCCAGCAGCCTTCCTCCGGGCCTCCCCTACGAGCAGTACTTC.

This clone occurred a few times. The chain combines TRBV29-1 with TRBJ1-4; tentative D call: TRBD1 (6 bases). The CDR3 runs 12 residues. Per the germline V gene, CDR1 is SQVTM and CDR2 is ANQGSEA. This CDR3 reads CSVQGIDEKLFF. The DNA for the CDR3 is TGCAGTGTTCAGGGGATTGATGAAAAACTGTTTTTT.

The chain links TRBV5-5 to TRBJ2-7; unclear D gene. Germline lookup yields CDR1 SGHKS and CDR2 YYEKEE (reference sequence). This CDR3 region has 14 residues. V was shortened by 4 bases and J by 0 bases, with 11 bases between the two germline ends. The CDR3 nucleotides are TGTGCCAGCAGCCCTGCAGCCCACTCCTACGAGCAGTACTTC. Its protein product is CASSPAAHSYEQYF.